This T cell receptor beta chain originates from a study of shared clonotypes between healthy human individuals. Clones were sequenced by immunoSEQ multiplex PCR, and TCRdb holds only the in-frame ones, with some missing. The sample carries 950,000 to 1,300,000 clones, under 80% recorded once. Germline V gene sequence: CDR1 MDHEN, CDR2 SYDVKM. V gave up 7 bases and J gave up 1 base, with 7 bases separating them. The CDR3 totals 12 residues. Points on this clone: Antigen: not known.

Study-wide findings and caveats: A generally larger estimated richness was seen in naive subsets than in memory subsets.

The sequence came from a man aged 18 to 30 in good health. V and J are TRBV28 and TRBJ1-2; D uncertain. The sequenced sample consisted of memory CD4+ T cells sorted from blood. Documented subset: CD45RA-negative fraction. As DNA, the CDR3 is TGTGCCAGCAAAGGTCTTAACTATGGCTACACCTTC. Translation: CASKGLNYGYTF.